This T cell receptor (beta chain) stems from a study of blood T cell repertoires in COVID-19. Trimming took off 2 bases at V and 5 bases at J, with 15 bases between the two ends. There are 15 residues in the CDR3. Germline V gives CDR1 SEHNR, CDR2 FQNEAQ (reference sequence). TCRdb's table, derived via immunoSEQ multiplex PCR, lists solely in-frame clones and lacks some. Altogether over 150,000 clones are present, 80% being singletons, with the ten largest covering about 3.4%. This clone was found once. This sequence was found in a woman in her fifties or sixties who had recovered from COVID-19. The material sequenced was PBMCs or T cells enriched from blood (not recorded which). This rearrangement joins TRBV7-9 to TRBJ2-5; D possibly corresponds to TRBD2 (6 bases). The CDR3 spells CASSLPRERGETQYF. In DNA, the CDR3 is TGTGCCAGCAGCTTACCCCGGGAGCGAGGGGAGACCCAGTACTTC.